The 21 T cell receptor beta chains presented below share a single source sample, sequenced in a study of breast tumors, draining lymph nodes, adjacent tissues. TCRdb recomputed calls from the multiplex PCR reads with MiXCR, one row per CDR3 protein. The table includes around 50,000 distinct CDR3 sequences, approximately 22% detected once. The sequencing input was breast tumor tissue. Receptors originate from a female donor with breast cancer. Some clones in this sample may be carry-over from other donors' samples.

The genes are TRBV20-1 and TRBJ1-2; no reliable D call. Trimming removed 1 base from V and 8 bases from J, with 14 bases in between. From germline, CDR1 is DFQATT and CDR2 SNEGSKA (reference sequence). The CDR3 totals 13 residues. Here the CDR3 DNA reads TGCAGTGCTAGAGGGACTAGCGGGATCGGCTACACCTTC. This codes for CSARGTSGIGYTF.

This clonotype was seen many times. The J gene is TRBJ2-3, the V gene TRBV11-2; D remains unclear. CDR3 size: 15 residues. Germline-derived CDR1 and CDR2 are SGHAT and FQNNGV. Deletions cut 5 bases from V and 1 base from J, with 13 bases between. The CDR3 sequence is CASSPRGWGTDTQYF. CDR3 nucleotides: TGTGCCAGCAGCCCCCGTGGGTGGGGCACAGATACGCAGTATTTT.

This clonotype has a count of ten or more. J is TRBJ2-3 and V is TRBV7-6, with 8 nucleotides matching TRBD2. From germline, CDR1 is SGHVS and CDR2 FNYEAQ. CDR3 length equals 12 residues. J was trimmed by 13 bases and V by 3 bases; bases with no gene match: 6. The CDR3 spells CASSLEAGVEYF. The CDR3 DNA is TGTGCCAGCAGCTTGGAAGCGGGAGTTGAGTATTTT.

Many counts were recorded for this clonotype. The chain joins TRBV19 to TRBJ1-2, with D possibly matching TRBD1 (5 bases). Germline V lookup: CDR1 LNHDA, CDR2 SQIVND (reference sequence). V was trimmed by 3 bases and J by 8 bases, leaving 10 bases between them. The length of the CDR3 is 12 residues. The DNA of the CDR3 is TGTGCCAGTAGTATCCCCGGGGGAGGCTACACCTTC. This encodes CASSIPGGGYTF.

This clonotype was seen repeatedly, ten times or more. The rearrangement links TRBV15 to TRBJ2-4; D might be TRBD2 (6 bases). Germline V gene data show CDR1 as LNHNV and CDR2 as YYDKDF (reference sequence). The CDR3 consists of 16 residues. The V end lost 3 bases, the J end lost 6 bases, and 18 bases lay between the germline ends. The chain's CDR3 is CATSRTGAAGRNIQYF. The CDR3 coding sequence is TGTGCCACCAGCAGGACTGGGGCTGCGGGGAGAAACATTCAGTACTTC.

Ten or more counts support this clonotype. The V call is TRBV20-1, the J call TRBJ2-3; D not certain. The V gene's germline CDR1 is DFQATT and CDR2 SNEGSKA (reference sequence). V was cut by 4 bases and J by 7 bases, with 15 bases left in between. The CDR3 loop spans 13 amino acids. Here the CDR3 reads CSATDPTAYTQYF. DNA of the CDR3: TGCAGTGCTACCGACCCCACTGCCTATACGCAGTATTTT.

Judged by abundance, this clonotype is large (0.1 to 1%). This chain's CDR3 is CSGVRGSSDTQYF. The CDR3 DNA sequence: TGCAGTGGTGTGCGCGGGAGCTCAGATACGCAGTATTTT. The rearrangement links TRBV20-1 to TRBJ2-3, with 7 positions matching TRBD2. Germline CDR1 is DFQATT and CDR2 is SNEGSKA (reference sequence). This CDR3 contains 13 residues. Trimming took 7 bases from V and 4 from J; bases not matched to a gene: 8.

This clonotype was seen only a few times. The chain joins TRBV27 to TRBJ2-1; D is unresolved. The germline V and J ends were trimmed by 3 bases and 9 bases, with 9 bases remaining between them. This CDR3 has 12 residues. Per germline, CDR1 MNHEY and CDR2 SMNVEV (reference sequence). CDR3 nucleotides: TGTGCCAGCAGTTTGGTGGTTGGTGAGCAGTTCTTC. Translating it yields CASSLVVGEQFF.

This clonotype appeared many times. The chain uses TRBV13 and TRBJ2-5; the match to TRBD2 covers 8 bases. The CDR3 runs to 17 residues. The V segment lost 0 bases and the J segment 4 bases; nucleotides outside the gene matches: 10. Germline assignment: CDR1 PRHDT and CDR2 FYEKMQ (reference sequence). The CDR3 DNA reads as TGTGCCAGCAGCTTAGGGGCTGGTAGCGGGGCAGGAGAGACCCAGTACTTC. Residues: CASSLGAGSGAGETQYF.

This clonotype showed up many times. CDR3 nucleotide sequence: TGTGCCAGCAGCTTAGGACCATCGGCAGAGCAGTACTTC. Protein: CASSLGPSAEQYF. This chain links TRBV7-6 with TRBJ2-7; D uncertain. V lost 1 base and J lost 7, with 11 bases in between. This CDR3 is built from 13 residues. Per the germline V gene, CDR1 is SGHVS and CDR2 is FNYEAQ.

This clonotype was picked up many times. The CDR3 DNA is TGTGCCAGCAGCTTAGTGTCCGATTCACCCCTCCACTTT. Residues: CASSLVSDSPLHF. The chain couples TRBV11-3 to TRBJ1-6; D gene unclear. The germline CDR1 and CDR2 sequences are SGHNT and YENEEA. V was cut by 1 base and J by 8 bases, with 6 bases left in between. The CDR3 is 13 residues long.

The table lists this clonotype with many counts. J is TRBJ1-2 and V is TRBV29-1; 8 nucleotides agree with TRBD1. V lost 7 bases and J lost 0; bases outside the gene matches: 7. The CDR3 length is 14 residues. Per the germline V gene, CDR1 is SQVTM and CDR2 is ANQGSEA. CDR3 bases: TGCAGCGATACAGGGGGGGGAGCTAACTATGGCTACACCTTC. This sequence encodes CSDTGGGANYGYTF.

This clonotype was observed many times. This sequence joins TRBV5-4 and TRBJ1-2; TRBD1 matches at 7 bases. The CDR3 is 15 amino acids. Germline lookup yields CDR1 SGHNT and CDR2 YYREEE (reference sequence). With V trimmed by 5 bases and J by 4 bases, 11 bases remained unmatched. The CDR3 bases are TGTGCCAGCAGAAGACAGGGACAGTTGACCTATGGCTACACCTTC. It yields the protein CASRRQGQLTYGYTF.

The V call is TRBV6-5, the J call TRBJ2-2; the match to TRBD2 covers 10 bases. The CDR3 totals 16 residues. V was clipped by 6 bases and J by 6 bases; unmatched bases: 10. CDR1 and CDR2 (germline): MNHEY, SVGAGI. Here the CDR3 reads CASRLGLAGDSGELFF. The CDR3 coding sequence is TGTGCCAGCAGGTTGGGGCTAGCGGGAGACTCCGGGGAGCTGTTTTTT.

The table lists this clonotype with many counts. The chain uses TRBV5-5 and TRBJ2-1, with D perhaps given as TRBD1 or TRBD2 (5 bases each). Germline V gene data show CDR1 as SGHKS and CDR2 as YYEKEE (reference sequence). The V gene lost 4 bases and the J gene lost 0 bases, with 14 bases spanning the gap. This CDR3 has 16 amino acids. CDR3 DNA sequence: TGTGCCAGCAGCGGCCGGGACCCTTACTCCTACAATGAGCAGTTCTTC. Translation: CASSGRDPYSYNEQFF.

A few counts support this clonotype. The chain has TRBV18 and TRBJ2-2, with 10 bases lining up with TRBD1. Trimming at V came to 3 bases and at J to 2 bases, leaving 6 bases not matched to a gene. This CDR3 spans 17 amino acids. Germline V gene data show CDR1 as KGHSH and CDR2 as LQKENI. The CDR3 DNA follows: TGTGCCAGCTCACCTACGGGACAGGGGAGAAACACCGGGGAGCTGTTTTTT. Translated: CASSPTGQGRNTGELFF.

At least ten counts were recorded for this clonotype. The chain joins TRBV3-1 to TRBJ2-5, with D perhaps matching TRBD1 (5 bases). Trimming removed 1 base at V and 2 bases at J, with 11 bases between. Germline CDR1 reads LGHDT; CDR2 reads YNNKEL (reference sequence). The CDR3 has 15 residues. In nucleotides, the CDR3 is TGTGCCAGCAGCCAAGGACAGCCGAGACAAGAGACCCAGTACTTC. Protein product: CASSQGQPRQETQYF.

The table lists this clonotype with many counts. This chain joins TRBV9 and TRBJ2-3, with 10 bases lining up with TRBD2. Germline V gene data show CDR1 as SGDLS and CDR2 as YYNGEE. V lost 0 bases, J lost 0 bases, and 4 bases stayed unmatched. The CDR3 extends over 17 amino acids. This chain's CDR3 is CASSVGTSGLSTDTQYF. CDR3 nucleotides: TGTGCCAGCAGCGTAGGGACTAGCGGATTGAGCACAGATACGCAGTATTTT.

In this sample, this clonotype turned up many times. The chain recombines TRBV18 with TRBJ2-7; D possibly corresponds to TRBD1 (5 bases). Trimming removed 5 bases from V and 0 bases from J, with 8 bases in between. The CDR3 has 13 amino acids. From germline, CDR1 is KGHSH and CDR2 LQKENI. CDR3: CASSYRPSYEQYF. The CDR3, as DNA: TGTGCCAGCTCATACAGGCCCTCCTACGAGCAGTACTTC.

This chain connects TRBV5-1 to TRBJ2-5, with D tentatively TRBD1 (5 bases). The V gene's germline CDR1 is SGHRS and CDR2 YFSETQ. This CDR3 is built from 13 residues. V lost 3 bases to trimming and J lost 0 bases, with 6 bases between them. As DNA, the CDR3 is TGCGCCAGCAGCTACAGGTACCAAGAGACCCAGTACTTC. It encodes CASSYRYQETQYF. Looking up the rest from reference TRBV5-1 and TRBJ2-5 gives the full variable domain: KAGVTQTPRYLIKTRGQQVTLSCSPISGHRSVSWYQQTPGQGLQFLFEYFSETQRNKGNFPGRFSGRQFSNSRSEMNVSTLELGDSALYLCASSYRYQETQYFGPGTRLLVL.

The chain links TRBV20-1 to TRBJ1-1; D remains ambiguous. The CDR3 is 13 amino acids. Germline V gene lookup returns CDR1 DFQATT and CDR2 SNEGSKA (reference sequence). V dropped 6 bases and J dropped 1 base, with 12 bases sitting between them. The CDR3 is CSAVPFQNTEAFF. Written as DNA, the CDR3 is TGCAGTGCCGTCCCCTTCCAGAACACTGAAGCTTTCTTT.